This TCR beta chain originates from a study of blood T cell repertoires in COVID-19. The length of the CDR3 is 15 residues. Trimming took 3 bases from V and 5 from J; bases not matched to a gene: 5. Germline V lookup: CDR1 LNHNV, CDR2 YYDKDF (reference sequence). Sequencing was performed with immunoSEQ multiplex PCR; in TCRdb, only in-frame clones are kept and a portion is missing. The sample consists of some 190,000 clones, less than 80% of them appearing once. Sequencing was carried out using peripheral blood. This sequence originates from a woman between 45 and 65 years old with acute or convalescent COVID-19. J is TRBJ2-7 and V is TRBV15, with 12 bases matching TRBD2. The CDR3 sequence: CATSRASGGAHEQYF. The CDR3 nucleotides are TGTGCCACCAGCAGGGCTAGCGGGGGGGCCCACGAGCAGTACTTC.